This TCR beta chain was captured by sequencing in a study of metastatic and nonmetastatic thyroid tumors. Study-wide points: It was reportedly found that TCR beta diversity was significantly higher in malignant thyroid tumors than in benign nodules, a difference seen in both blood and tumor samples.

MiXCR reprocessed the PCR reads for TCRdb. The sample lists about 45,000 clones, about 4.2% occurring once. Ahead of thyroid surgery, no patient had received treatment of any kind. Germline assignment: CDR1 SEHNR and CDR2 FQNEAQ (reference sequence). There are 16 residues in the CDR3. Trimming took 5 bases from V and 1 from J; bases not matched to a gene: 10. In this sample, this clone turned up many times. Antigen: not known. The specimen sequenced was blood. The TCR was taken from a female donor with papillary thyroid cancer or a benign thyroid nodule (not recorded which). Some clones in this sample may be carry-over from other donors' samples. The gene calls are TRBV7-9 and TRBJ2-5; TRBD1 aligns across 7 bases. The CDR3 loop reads CASSVSGTASQETQYF. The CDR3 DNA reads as TGTGCCAGCAGCGTATCCGGGACAGCATCCCAAGAGACCCAGTACTTC.